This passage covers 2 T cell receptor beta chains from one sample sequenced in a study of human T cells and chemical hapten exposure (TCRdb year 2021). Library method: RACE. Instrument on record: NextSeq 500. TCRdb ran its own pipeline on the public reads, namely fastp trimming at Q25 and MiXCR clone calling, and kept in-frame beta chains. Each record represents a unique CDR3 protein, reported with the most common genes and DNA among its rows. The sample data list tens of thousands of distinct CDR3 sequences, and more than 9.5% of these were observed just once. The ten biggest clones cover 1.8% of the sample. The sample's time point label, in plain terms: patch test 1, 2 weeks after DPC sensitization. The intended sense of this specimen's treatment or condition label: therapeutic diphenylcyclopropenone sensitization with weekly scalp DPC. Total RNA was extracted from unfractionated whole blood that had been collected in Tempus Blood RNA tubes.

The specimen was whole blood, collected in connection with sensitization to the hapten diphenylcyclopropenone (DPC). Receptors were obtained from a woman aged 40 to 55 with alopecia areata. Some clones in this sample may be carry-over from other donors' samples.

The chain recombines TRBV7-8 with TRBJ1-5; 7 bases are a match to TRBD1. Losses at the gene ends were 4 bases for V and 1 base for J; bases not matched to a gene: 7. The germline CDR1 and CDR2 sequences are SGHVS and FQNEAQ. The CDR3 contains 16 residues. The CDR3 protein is CASSSRQGRSNQPQHF. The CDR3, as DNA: TGTGCCAGCAGCTCCCGACAGGGCCGGAGCAATCAGCCCCAGCATTTT.

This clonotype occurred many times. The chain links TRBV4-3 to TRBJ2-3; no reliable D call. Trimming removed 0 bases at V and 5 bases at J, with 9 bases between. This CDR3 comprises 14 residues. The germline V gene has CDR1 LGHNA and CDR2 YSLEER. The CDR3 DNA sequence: TGCGCCAGCAGCCAAGATATCGGAATAGATACGCAGTATTTT. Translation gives CASSQDIGIDTQYF.